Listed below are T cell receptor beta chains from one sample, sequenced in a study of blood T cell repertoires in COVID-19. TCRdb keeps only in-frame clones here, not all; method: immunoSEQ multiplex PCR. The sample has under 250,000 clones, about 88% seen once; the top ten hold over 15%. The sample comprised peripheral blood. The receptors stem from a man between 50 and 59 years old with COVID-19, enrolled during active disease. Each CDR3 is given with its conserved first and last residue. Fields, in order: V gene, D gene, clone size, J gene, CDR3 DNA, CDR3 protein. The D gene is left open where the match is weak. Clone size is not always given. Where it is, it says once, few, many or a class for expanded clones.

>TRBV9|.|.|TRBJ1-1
TGTGCCAGCAGCGTGGGAGCGGGTATGAACACTGAAGCTTTCTTT
CASSVGAGMNTEAFF
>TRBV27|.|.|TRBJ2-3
TGTGCCAGCAGTTTAACCAGGGCTAAAACAGATACGCAGTATTTT
CASSLTRAKTDTQYF
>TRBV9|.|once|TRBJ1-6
TGTGCCAGCAGCGTAGGTGAGGTTTGGGAGTCGAATTCACCCCTCCACTTT
CASSVGEVWESNSPLHF
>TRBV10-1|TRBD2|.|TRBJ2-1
TGCGCCAGCAGTTCGGGACTAATCTACGGCAATGAGCAGTTCTTC
CASSSGLIYGNEQFF
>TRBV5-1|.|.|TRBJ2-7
TGCGCCAGCAGCTTGGTTCAGGTCAGCCTCGCATCCTACGAGCAGTACTTC
CASSLVQVSLASYEQYF
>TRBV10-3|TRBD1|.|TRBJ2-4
TGTGCCATCAGTGGTTCCGGGACAGGGGGCCAAAACATTCAGTACTTC
CAISGSGTGGQNIQYF
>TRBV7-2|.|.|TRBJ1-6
TGTGCCAGCAGCTTTATGAATTCACCCCTCCACTTT
CASSFMNSPLHF
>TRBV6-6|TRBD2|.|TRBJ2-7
TGTGCCAGCAGCCTAACTAGCGTCTCCTACGAGCAGTACTTC
CASSLTSVSYEQYF
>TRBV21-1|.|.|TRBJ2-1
TGTGCCAGCAGCAAAAAGAGGACTAGCGGGAGGAGGAGGGTCGTCAATGAGCAGTTCTTC
CASSKKRTSGRRRVVNEQFF
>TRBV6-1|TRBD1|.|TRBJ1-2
TGTGCCAGCAGTGAGTCCGGACAGGAGATCTATGGCTACACCTTC
CASSESGQEIYGYTF
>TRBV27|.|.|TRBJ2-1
TGTGCCAGCAGTCTACGGGACATCCCCAATGAGCAGTTCTTC
CASSLRDIPNEQFF
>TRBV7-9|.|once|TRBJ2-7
TGTGCCAGCAGCTTAACGAGACAGACCGCCGAGCAGTACTTC
CASSLTRQTAEQYF
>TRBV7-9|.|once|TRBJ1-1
TGTGCCAGCAGCTCAACAGGGTTGGTTGTCACTGAAGCTTTCTTT
CASSSTGLVVTEAFF
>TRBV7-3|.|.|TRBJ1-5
TGTGCCAGCAGCTTAACAGGGGCTCAGCCCCAGCATTTT
CASSLTGAQPQHF
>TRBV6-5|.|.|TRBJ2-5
TGTGCCAGCAGTTACTCCTCCCCACTTTGGGAGACCCAGTACTTC
CASSYSSPLWETQYF
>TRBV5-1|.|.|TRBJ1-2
TGCGCCAGCAGCTTGCATCAGGGGTCCTATGGCTACACCTTC
CASSLHQGSYGYTF
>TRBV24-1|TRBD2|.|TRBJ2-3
TGTGCCACCAGTGACCGGACTAGCGGGGGGGCCGGTACGCAGTATTTT
CATSDRTSGGAGTQYF
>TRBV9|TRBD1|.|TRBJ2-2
TGTGCCAGCAGCGTAGTTGGGACAGGGGTTTCCACCGGGGAGCTGTTTTTT
CASSVVGTGVSTGELFF
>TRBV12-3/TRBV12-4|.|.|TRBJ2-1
TGTGCCAGCAGCCCTGGGACATACAATGAGCAGTTCTTC
CASSPGTYNEQFF
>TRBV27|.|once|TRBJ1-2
TGTGCCAGCAGTTTTTTTCCCACACGTCAGGCGAATGGCTACACCTTC
CASSFFPTRQANGYTF
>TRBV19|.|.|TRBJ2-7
TGTGCCAGTAGTGGGTCGACAGGATACCGCTACGAGCAGTACTTC
CASSGSTGYRYEQYF
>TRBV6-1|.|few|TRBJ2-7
TGTGCCAGCAGTGATTCTCTTGAGGGCTACGAGCAGTACTTC
CASSDSLEGYEQYF
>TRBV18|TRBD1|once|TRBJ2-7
TGTGCCAGCTCACCACCAGGGGGCCCCTACGAGCAGTACTTC
CASSPPGGPYEQYF
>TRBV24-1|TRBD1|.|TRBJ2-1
TGTGCCACCAGTGATTTCGGGACAGCAAAACTCAATGAGCAGTTCTTC
CATSDFGTAKLNEQFF
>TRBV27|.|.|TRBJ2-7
TGTGCCAGCAGTTTATCGAAACGGGAGTTGAAGGCTGGATCCTACGAGCAGTACTTC
CASSLSKRELKAGSYEQYF
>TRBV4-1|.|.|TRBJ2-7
TGCGCCAGCAGCCAAGAAATAACTTACGAGCAGTACTTC
CASSQEITYEQYF
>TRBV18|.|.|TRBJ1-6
TGTGCCAGCTCACCGGTCGACGGAGATTCACCCCTCCACTTT
CASSPVDGDSPLHF
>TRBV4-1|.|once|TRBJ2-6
TGCGCCAGCAGACTCGCAGGGCCCGGGGCCAACGTCCTGACTTTC
CASRLAGPGANVLTF
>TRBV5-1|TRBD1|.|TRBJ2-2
TGCGCCAGCAACGGACAGGGTATCGGGGAGCTGTTTTTT
CASNGQGIGELFF
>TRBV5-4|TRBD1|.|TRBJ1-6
TGTGCCAGCAGCTTTGACCGGAGGGACAGGGATAATTCACCCCTCCACTTT
CASSFDRRDRDNSPLHF
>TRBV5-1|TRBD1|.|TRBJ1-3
TGCGCCAGCAGCTTGTTGGGACAGCGATACTCTGGAAACACCATATATTTT
CASSLLGQRYSGNTIYF
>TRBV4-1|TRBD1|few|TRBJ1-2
TGCGCCAGCAGAGATACAGGGGGCGACTATGGCTACACCTTC
CASRDTGGDYGYTF
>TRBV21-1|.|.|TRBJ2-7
TGTGCCAGCAGCACCCGGGACAGGGTTTTCGAGCAGTACTTC
CASSTRDRVFEQYF
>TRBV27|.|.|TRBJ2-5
TGTGCCAGCAGTTTATCGAGACAACAAGAGACCCAGTACTTC
CASSLSRQQETQYF
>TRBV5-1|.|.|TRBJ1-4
TGCGCCAGCAGCCGGTACGACAACAACCTTGGGGAAAAACTGTTTTTT
CASSRYDNNLGEKLFF
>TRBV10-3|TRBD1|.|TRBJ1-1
TGTGCCATCAGTAACACCCAGGGGGGTAACACTGAAGCTTTCTTT
CAISNTQGGNTEAFF
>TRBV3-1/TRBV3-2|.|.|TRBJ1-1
TGTGCCAGCAGCCAAGAAGGGTCGGGATTGACTGAAGCTTTCTTT
CASSQEGSGLTEAFF
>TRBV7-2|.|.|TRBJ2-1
TGTGCCAGCAGCTTAGGGGGTAGCTTCGGACTTAATGAGCAGTTCTTC
CASSLGGSFGLNEQFF
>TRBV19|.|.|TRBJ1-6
TGTGCCAGTCACAGTTCAGTACTCGCAAATTCACCCCTCCACTTT
CASHSSVLANSPLHF
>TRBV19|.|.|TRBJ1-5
TGTGCCAGTAGACTAACATGGGGCAATCAGCCCCAGCATTTT
CASRLTWGNQPQHF
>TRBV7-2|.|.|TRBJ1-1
TGTGCCAGCAGCTTGGTCAGGGTGATGAACACTGAAGCTTTCTTT
CASSLVRVMNTEAFF
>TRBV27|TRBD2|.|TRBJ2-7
TGTGCCAGCAGTTCCCTACGGGCTCTAGCGGGACCCGGTTCGTACGAGCAGTACTTC
CASSSLRALAGPGSYEQYF
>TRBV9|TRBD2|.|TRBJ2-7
TGTGCCAGCAGCGTCCTCAGCGGGAGCAACGAGCAGTACTTC
CASSVLSGSNEQYF
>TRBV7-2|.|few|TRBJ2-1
TGTGCCAGCAGCGTAGCCCCTAGCAGCCACAATGAGCAGTTCTTC
CASSVAPSSHNEQFF
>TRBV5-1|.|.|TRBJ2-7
TGCGCCAGCAGCTTGGACCCAGACACCTACGAGCAGTACTTC
CASSLDPDTYEQYF
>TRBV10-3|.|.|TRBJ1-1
TGTGCCATCAGTGAGTCTTGGGCAGGAGGCACTGAAGCTTTCTTT
CAISESWAGGTEAFF
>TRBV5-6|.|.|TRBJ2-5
TGTGCCAGCAGCTTGGTTGCCGGGTTGGAGACCCAGTACTTC
CASSLVAGLETQYF
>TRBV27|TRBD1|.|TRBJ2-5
TGTGCCAGCAGTACAGACAGGGAGTGGGCAGAGACCCAGTACTTC
CASSTDREWAETQYF
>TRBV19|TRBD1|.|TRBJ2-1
TGTGCCAGTAGTACCAACAGGGGAGTAAGTGAGCAGTTCTTC
CASSTNRGVSEQFF
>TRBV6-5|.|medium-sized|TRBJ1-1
TGTGCCAGCAGTTACTCAAGGGGCGCGATCGCTGAAGCTTTCTTT
CASSYSRGAIAEAFF
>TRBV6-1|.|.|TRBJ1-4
TGTGCCAGCAGTGAAGTAGGGGGGGTTTGGGAAAAACTGTTTTTT
CASSEVGGVWEKLFF